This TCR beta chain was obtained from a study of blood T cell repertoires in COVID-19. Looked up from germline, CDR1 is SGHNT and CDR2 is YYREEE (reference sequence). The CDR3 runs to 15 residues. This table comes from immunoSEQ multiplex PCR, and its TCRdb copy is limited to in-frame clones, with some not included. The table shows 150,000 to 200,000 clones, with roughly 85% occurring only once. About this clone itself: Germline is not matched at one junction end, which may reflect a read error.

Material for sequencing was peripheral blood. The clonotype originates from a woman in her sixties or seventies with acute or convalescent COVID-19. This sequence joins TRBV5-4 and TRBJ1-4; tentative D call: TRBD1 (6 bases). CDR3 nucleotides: TGTGCCAGCAGTTTGGACAGTGCAACTAATGAAAAACTGTTTTTT. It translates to CASSLDSATNEKLFF.